A single T cell receptor beta chain is shown here with its context. The sample belongs to a study of T cell responses to AZD1222 COVID-19 vaccine. Here immunoSEQ multiplex PCR was the method, and the copy in TCRdb shows in-frame clones only, minus some. Of tens of thousands of clones listed, roughly 90% were seen once; the top ten hold just under 2%. The germline V gene encodes CDR1 MDHEN and CDR2 SYDVKM. Trimming took 3 bases from V and 3 from J; bases not matched to a gene: 11. This CDR3 comprises 16 residues. The sequence derives from an adult in good health. Sequenced material: peripheral blood, taken on day 0 of AZD1222 vaccination. This chain links TRBV28 with TRBJ2-7; 7 bases fit TRBD1. CDR3 protein: CASSLIDGTDLYEQYF. The CDR3 bases are TGTGCCAGCAGTTTGATTGACGGGACAGACCTCTACGAGCAGTACTTC.